These T cell receptor beta chains were read from a single sample in a study of blood T cells in healthy people across ages. Each CDR3 protein is one row after TCRdb ran MiXCR on the 5' RACE reads. The table lists hundreds of thousands of distinct CDR3 sequences, roughly 56% of them singletons. The sequencing input was blood. These receptors all come from a man aged 35 to 55 in good health. Each CDR3 is given with its conserved first and last residue. Fields, in order: clone size, V gene, J gene, D gene, CDR3 DNA, CDR3 protein. D genes are given only for firm matches. Only part of the rows carry a size: once, few, many, or a class if the clone is expanded.

clone size: many
V gene: TRBV18
J gene: TRBJ2-7
D gene: TRBD2
CDR3 DNA: TGTGCCAGCTCGCCCGGACTAGCGGGATTCGTTTTGTACGAGCAGTACTTC
CDR3 protein: CASSPGLAGFVLYEQYF

clone size: -
V gene: TRBV12-3/TRBV12-4
J gene: TRBJ1-1
D gene: -
CDR3 DNA: TGTGCCAGCAGGAAGGGACCTGAAGCTTTCTTT
CDR3 protein: CASRKGPEAFF

clone size: few
V gene: TRBV4-2
J gene: TRBJ2-3
D gene: TRBD2
CDR3 DNA: TGTGCCAGCAGCCCCGGGGCTAGCGGGAGGGCCGGTGATACGCAGTATTTT
CDR3 protein: CASSPGASGRAGDTQYF

clone size: -
V gene: TRBV6-2/TRBV6-3
J gene: TRBJ2-7
D gene: -
CDR3 DNA: TGTGCCAGCAGTCCCATTGCCTACGAGCAGTACTTC
CDR3 protein: CASSPIAYEQYF

clone size: -
V gene: TRBV20-1
J gene: TRBJ2-5
D gene: TRBD1
CDR3 DNA: TGCAATGCTAGCGGACAGGGGGCGCGGAGAGAGACCCAGTACTTC
CDR3 protein: CNASGQGARRETQYF

clone size: -
V gene: TRBV12-3/TRBV12-4
J gene: TRBJ2-5
D gene: -
CDR3 DNA: TGTGCCAGCAGTCTAGGGTACAGGGAGACCCAGTACTTC
CDR3 protein: CASSLGYRETQYF

clone size: -
V gene: TRBV5-1
J gene: TRBJ2-1
D gene: -
CDR3 DNA: TGCGCCAGCAGCACGGAGGTGGTAGGGAACAATGAGCAGTTCTTC
CDR3 protein: CASSTEVVGNNEQFF

clone size: once
V gene: TRBV28
J gene: TRBJ2-1
D gene: TRBD2
CDR3 DNA: TGTGCCAGCAGTTTTCGGGCTAGCGGGAGCTCCTACAATGAGCAGTTCTTC
CDR3 protein: CASSFRASGSSYNEQFF

clone size: -
V gene: TRBV5-1
J gene: TRBJ2-1
D gene: TRBD2
CDR3 DNA: TGCGCCAGCAGCTTGGATCCTAGCGGGTTCGGCAATGAGCAGTTCTTC
CDR3 protein: CASSLDPSGFGNEQFF

clone size: -
V gene: TRBV11-2
J gene: TRBJ1-1
D gene: -
CDR3 DNA: TGTGCCAGCAGCAGTAACGTACAGCGGAACACTGAAGCTTTCTTT
CDR3 protein: CASSSNVQRNTEAFF

clone size: -
V gene: TRBV5-1
J gene: TRBJ1-1
D gene: -
CDR3 DNA: TGCGCCAGCAGCTCACTACAGGGATCGAACACTGAAGCTTTCTTT
CDR3 protein: CASSSLQGSNTEAFF

clone size: -
V gene: TRBV27
J gene: TRBJ2-3
D gene: -
CDR3 DNA: TGTGCCAGCAGTCCATCTATATCCCCGAACACCCCCGAGAGGGATACGCAGTATTTT
CDR3 protein: CASSPSISPNTPERDTQYF

clone size: once
V gene: TRBV12-3/TRBV12-4
J gene: TRBJ1-2
D gene: -
CDR3 DNA: TGTGCCAGCAGTTTAAACGAGGGATCTGGTGGCTACACCTTC
CDR3 protein: CASSLNEGSGGYTF

clone size: -
V gene: TRBV14
J gene: TRBJ1-4
D gene: -
CDR3 DNA: TGTGCCAGCAGCCGCAGGGAGACCGCGAAAAAACTGTTTTTT
CDR3 protein: CASSRRETAKKLFF

clone size: -
V gene: TRBV20-1
J gene: TRBJ2-5
D gene: -
CDR3 DNA: TGCAGTGCTAGAGTATGGCAGCAAGAGACCCAGTACTTC
CDR3 protein: CSARVWQQETQYF

clone size: few
V gene: TRBV4-1
J gene: TRBJ1-2
D gene: TRBD1
CDR3 DNA: TGCGCCAGCAGCCAGAGGACAGGGGATGGCTACACCTTC
CDR3 protein: CASSQRTGDGYTF

clone size: -
V gene: TRBV20-1
J gene: TRBJ2-3
D gene: TRBD2
CDR3 DNA: TGCAGTGCTAGGGGGCTAGCGGGCTCCACAGATACGCAGTATTTT
CDR3 protein: CSARGLAGSTDTQYF

clone size: -
V gene: TRBV28
J gene: TRBJ2-7
D gene: TRBD2
CDR3 DNA: TGTGCCAGCAGACCGGGCGGGGGGGTCGGCGAGCAGTACTTC
CDR3 protein: CASRPGGGVGEQYF

clone size: once
V gene: TRBV10-3
J gene: TRBJ2-5
D gene: TRBD2
CDR3 DNA: TGTGCCATCAGGGGGACTAGCGGGAGGAAACAAGAGACCCAGTACTTC
CDR3 protein: CAIRGTSGRKQETQYF

clone size: -
V gene: TRBV24-1
J gene: TRBJ2-7
D gene: -
CDR3 DNA: TGTGCCACCAGTGAGGACTGGGACCGTTCCGACGAGCAGTACTTC
CDR3 protein: CATSEDWDRSDEQYF

clone size: once
V gene: TRBV2
J gene: TRBJ1-5
D gene: TRBD1
CDR3 DNA: TGTGCCAGCAGTATGACAGGGAAGGGCAATCAGCCCCAGCATTTT
CDR3 protein: CASSMTGKGNQPQHF

clone size: -
V gene: TRBV6-2/TRBV6-3
J gene: TRBJ1-2
D gene: -
CDR3 DNA: TGTGCCAGCAGTCGGCAGGTTAACTATGGCTACACCTTC
CDR3 protein: CASSRQVNYGYTF

clone size: once
V gene: TRBV20-1
J gene: TRBJ2-3
D gene: TRBD2
CDR3 DNA: TGCAGTGCTAGAGCTGTGAGCGGGGGGACCAACACAGATACGCAGTATTTT
CDR3 protein: CSARAVSGGTNTDTQYF

clone size: -
V gene: TRBV29-1
J gene: TRBJ1-1
D gene: -
CDR3 DNA: TGCAGCGTTGTCCGAGGAACTGAAGCTTTCTTT
CDR3 protein: CSVVRGTEAFF

clone size: -
V gene: TRBV6-1
J gene: TRBJ2-6
D gene: -
CDR3 DNA: TGTGCCAGCAGTGAACCTTCGGAGGGCTCTGGGGCCAACGTCCTGACTTTC
CDR3 protein: CASSEPSEGSGANVLTF

clone size: -
V gene: TRBV11-2
J gene: TRBJ2-1
D gene: TRBD2
CDR3 DNA: TGTGCCAGCAGCTTAGATCCGGCTAGCGGGGGCAATGAGCAGTTCTTC
CDR3 protein: CASSLDPASGGNEQFF

clone size: -
V gene: TRBV20-1
J gene: TRBJ1-1
D gene: -
CDR3 DNA: TGCAGTGCCCCTGGTAGGCTGGAAGCTTTCTTT
CDR3 protein: CSAPGRLEAFF

clone size: -
V gene: TRBV27
J gene: TRBJ2-7
D gene: TRBD1
CDR3 DNA: TGTGCCAGCAGCTACCTTATGACCGGGACAGGGTACTACGAGCAGTACTTC
CDR3 protein: CASSYLMTGTGYYEQYF

clone size: -
V gene: TRBV24-1
J gene: TRBJ2-3
D gene: -
CDR3 DNA: TGTGCCACCAGTGGCCGGGACCCCACAGATACGCAGTATTTT
CDR3 protein: CATSGRDPTDTQYF

clone size: -
V gene: TRBV20-1
J gene: TRBJ1-2
D gene: -
CDR3 DNA: TGCAGTGCTAGTCCCCCCAGGAAATGGGGTGGCTACACCTTC
CDR3 protein: CSASPPRKWGGYTF

clone size: -
V gene: TRBV30
J gene: TRBJ2-5
D gene: -
CDR3 DNA: TGTGCCTGGAATAGGCAAACCCAAGAGACCCAGTACTTC
CDR3 protein: CAWNRQTQETQYF

clone size: few
V gene: TRBV12-3/TRBV12-4
J gene: TRBJ2-5
D gene: -
CDR3 DNA: TGTGCCAGCAGTTTAAGGCAGAGTCGCCGGGAGCAGTACTTC
CDR3 protein: CASSLRQSRREQYF

clone size: few
V gene: TRBV24-1
J gene: TRBJ2-7
D gene: -
CDR3 DNA: TGTGCCACCAGCCCCGCTACATTCCCCTACGAGCAGTACTTC
CDR3 protein: CATSPATFPYEQYF

clone size: -
V gene: TRBV25-1
J gene: TRBJ1-2
D gene: -
CDR3 DNA: TGTGCCAGCAGTGATCTCCTATATGGCTACACCTTC
CDR3 protein: CASSDLLYGYTF

clone size: -
V gene: TRBV6-6
J gene: TRBJ2-1
D gene: -
CDR3 DNA: TGTCCCGGCAGGGGGGCCGGAGGTTCCCCCAATGAGCAGTTCTTC
CDR3 protein: CPGRGAGGSPNEQFF

clone size: -
V gene: TRBV12-5
J gene: TRBJ1-1
D gene: TRBD1
CDR3 DNA: TGTGCTAGTGGGACAGGGGGCACTGAAGCTTTCTTT
CDR3 protein: CASGTGGTEAFF

clone size: -
V gene: TRBV12-3/TRBV12-4
J gene: TRBJ2-3
D gene: -
CDR3 DNA: TGTGCCAGCGGGGGGGGGCCGGCAGATACGCAGTATTTT
CDR3 protein: CASGGGPADTQYF

clone size: -
V gene: TRBV13
J gene: TRBJ2-3
D gene: TRBD2
CDR3 DNA: TGTGCCAGCAGCCTTAGCGGGAGGGCCTTCGACCCGATAACAGATACGCAGTATTTT
CDR3 protein: CASSLSGRAFDPITDTQYF

clone size: -
V gene: TRBV20-1
J gene: TRBJ2-5
D gene: -
CDR3 DNA: TGCAGTGCTCGGGAGACAGACCACCAAGAGACCCAGTACTTC
CDR3 protein: CSARETDHQETQYF

clone size: -
V gene: TRBV7-2
J gene: TRBJ2-1
D gene: TRBD2
CDR3 DNA: TGTGCCCTTAGCGGGCTGTACAATGAGCAGTTCTTC
CDR3 protein: CALSGLYNEQFF

clone size: -
V gene: TRBV21-1
J gene: TRBJ1-5
D gene: -
CDR3 DNA: TGTGCCAGCAGCAATCGACCTCTCGGAGGCAATCAGCCCCAGCATTTT
CDR3 protein: CASSNRPLGGNQPQHF

clone size: -
V gene: TRBV12-5
J gene: TRBJ2-7
D gene: -
CDR3 DNA: TGTGCTAGTGGACTACAGGGCTACGAGCAGTACTTC
CDR3 protein: CASGLQGYEQYF

clone size: -
V gene: TRBV6-6
J gene: TRBJ2-7
D gene: TRBD1
CDR3 DNA: TGTGCCAGCAGTGGACAGGGGATCGACTACGAGCAGTACTTC
CDR3 protein: CASSGQGIDYEQYF

clone size: -
V gene: TRBV7-2
J gene: TRBJ1-2
D gene: TRBD1
CDR3 DNA: TGTGCCAGCAGCAGAGACAGGGGGCCGGTCGACGGCTACACCTTC
CDR3 protein: CASSRDRGPVDGYTF

clone size: -
V gene: TRBV11-3
J gene: TRBJ2-1
D gene: -
CDR3 DNA: TGTGCCAGCAGTTCGATCAGGGGCAGCTCCTACAATGAGCAGTTCTTC
CDR3 protein: CASSSIRGSSYNEQFF

clone size: few
V gene: TRBV7-9
J gene: TRBJ2-1
D gene: -
CDR3 DNA: TGTGCCAGCAATCTGGAGCCGGGGGAGCAGTTCTTC
CDR3 protein: CASNLEPGEQFF